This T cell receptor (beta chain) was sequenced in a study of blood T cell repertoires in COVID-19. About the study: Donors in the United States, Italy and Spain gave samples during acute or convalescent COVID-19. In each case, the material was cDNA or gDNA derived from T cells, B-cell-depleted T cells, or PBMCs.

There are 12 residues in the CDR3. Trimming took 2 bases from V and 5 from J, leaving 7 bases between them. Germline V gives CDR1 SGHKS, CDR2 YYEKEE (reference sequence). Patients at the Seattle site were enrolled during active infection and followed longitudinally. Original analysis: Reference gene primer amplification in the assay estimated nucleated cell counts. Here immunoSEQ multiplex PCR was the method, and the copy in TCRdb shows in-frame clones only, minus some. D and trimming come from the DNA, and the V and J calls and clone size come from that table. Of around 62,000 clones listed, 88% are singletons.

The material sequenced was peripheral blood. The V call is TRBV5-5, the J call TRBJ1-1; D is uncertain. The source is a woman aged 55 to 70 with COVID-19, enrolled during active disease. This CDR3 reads CASSFGETEAFF. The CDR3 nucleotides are TGTGCCAGCAGCTTTGGGGAGACTGAAGCTTTCTTT.